The entry that follows covers one T cell receptor (beta chain) sequence. Its antigen is still unknown. Clones were read by immunoSEQ multiplex PCR, and TCRdb kept only the in-frame ones, dropping some. The sample comprises 150,000 to 200,000 clones, 80% to 90% of which are singletons, and roughly 1.4% rests with the top ten. The source of the sample is a study of cytomegalovirus exposure and HLA in healthy donors. General study findings and limits: Most TCR sequences were rare, but some public TCRs occurred in many donors.

V was shortened by 2 bases and J by 4 bases, with 13 bases between the two germline ends. The CDR3 is 15 residues long. Germline V CDR1 and CDR2: SGHRS, YFSETQ. The chain uses TRBV5-1 and TRBJ1-3; no firm D call. Input material: PBMCs. The clonotype comes from a woman aged 25-40 years in good health and CMV-seronegative. The CDR3 reads CASSLALNPGNTIYF. DNA of the CDR3: TGCGCCAGCAGCTTAGCACTAAACCCCGGAAACACCATATATTTT.